This T cell receptor (beta chain) was found in a study of blood T cells in healthy people across ages. The sample holds many counts of this clonotype. The CDR3 extends over 14 amino acids. Trimming pared 6 bases from V and 3 bases from J, leaving 12 bases between. Germline CDR1 reads MDHEN; CDR2 reads SYDVKM. A J-beta primer mix and a sample-barcoded 5' primer were used in a second PCR of roughly 7 to 12 cycles. From the 5' RACE reads, TCRdb called clonotypes with MiXCR, one entry per CDR3 protein. Of just under 900,000 distinct CDR3 sequences listed, around 26% are singletons. The specimen was blood. The TCR comes from a woman aged 80 or older in good health. The chain joins TRBV28 to TRBJ2-1; D is possibly TRBD1 (5 bases). CDR3 bases: TGTGCCAGCAGGGGCGACAGAAACTACAATGAGCAGTTCTTC. Translating it yields CASRGDRNYNEQFF.